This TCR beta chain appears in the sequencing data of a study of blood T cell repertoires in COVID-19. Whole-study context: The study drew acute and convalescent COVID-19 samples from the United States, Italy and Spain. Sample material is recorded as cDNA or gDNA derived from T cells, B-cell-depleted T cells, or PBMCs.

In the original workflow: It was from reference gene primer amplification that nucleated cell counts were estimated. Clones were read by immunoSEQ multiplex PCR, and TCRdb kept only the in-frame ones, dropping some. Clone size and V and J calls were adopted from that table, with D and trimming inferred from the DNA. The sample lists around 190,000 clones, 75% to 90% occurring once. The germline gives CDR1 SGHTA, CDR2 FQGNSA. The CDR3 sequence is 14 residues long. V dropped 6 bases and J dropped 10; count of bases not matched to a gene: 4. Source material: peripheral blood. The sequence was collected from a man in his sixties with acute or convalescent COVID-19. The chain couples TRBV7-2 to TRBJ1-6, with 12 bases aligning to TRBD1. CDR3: CASRIGTGGSPLHF. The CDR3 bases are TGTGCCAGCAGGATTGGGACAGGGGGCTCACCCCTCCACTTT.